Below, 13 T cell receptor beta chains from the same sample are listed, as sequenced in a study of cytomegalovirus exposure and HLA in healthy donors (dated by TCRdb to the late 2010s). The library relied on the immunoSEQ multiplex PCR assay. For the multiplex PCR, a mixture combining 60 forward primers for TCR Vbeta segments and 13 reverse primers for TCR Jbeta segments was used. Entries here come from immuneACCESS through TCRdb and include only in-frame sequences with V and J called. Some clones fail to appear in such tables; in the studies checked, an unresolved V gene covers under half of the shortfall, and the cause of the remainder is unknown. The sample table shows 40,000 or so clones, and roughly 90% are seen once. The top ten constitute 2% to 3% of the sample. Sequencing was done on a sample of PBMCs. The receptors were sampled from a woman under 30 in good health and CMV-seronegative.

The chain links TRBV7-6 to TRBJ1-1; D is ambiguous. The CDR3 contains 14 residues. V was shortened by 1 base and J by 3 bases, with 9 bases between the two germline ends. Per the germline V gene, CDR1 is SGHVS and CDR2 is FNYEAQ. CDR3 amino acids: CASSLDTDYTEAFF. As DNA, the CDR3 is TGTGCCAGCAGCTTAGACACAGATTACACTGAAGCTTTCTTT.

This chain links TRBV2 with TRBJ2-1; D is unclear. Trimming took 4 bases from V and 3 from J, leaving 16 bases between them. Looked up from germline, CDR1 is SNHLY and CDR2 is FYNNEI. The CDR3 length is 16 residues. The CDR3 region has the DNA TGTGCCAGCAGTGCAGAATTAGAGGCATTCTACAATGAGCAGTTCTTC. Amino acid sequence: CASSAELEAFYNEQFF.

This clone appeared a few times. DNA of the CDR3: TGTGCCACCGCACTTAGACAGGGAAGGGATCAGCCCCAGCATTTT. Translation gives CATALRQGRDQPQHF. The rearrangement uses TRBV6-1 and TRBJ1-5; 7 bases line up with TRBD1. CDR3 length equals 15 residues. Trimming took 10 bases from V and 5 from J; bases not matched to a gene: 14. Germline CDR1 MNHNS, CDR2 SASEGT.

The J gene is TRBJ1-2, the V gene TRBV28; possible D gene TRBD1, 5 bases. This CDR3 is 13 amino acids long. Trimming took 7 bases from V and 3 from J, leaving 12 bases between them. Germline loops: CDR1 MDHEN, CDR2 SYDVKM. In nucleotides, the CDR3 is TGTGCCAGCAATCCCCAGGGCTACTATGGCTACACCTTC. It codes for CASNPQGYYGYTF.

To note about this clone: The germline gene is not matched at one end of the junction; a read error may be the cause. The chain is built from TRBV7-9 and TRBJ2-7; tentative D call: TRBD1 (5 bases). The CDR3 totals 14 residues. Germline loops: CDR1 SEHNR, CDR2 FQNEAQ (reference sequence). Here the CDR3 DNA reads TGTTCCAGCAGCTTCGACAGAAGCTCCTACGAGCAGTACTTC. This sequence encodes CSSSFDRSSYEQYF.

V is TRBV11-1 and J is TRBJ2-3; 12 bases fit TRBD2. V lost 5 bases and J lost 1; bases outside the gene matches: 4. Germline CDR1 is SGHAT and CDR2 is FQDESV (reference sequence). CDR3 length: 16 residues. The DNA for the CDR3 is TGTGCCAGCAGCAGACGACTAGCGGGAGGCACAGATACGCAGTATTTT. Protein product: CASSRRLAGGTDTQYF.

CDR3 nucleotides: TGTGCCAGCAGTTACCGGGGGGGCCTCGCAGATACGCAGTATTTT. Amino acids: CASSYRGGLADTQYF. The chain links TRBV6-6 to TRBJ2-3; 8 nucleotides agree with TRBD2. The germline V gene encodes CDR1 MNHNY and CDR2 SVGAGI (reference sequence). V trimming: 2 bases; J trimming: 4 bases; junction bases outside the gene matches: 5. The CDR3 covers 15 residues.

Turning to this clone: Germline and junction disagree at one end, which may indicate a read error. Other DNA sequences in this specimen translate into the identical CDR3. V usage is TRBV4-3 and J usage is TRBJ2-2; D call uncertain. The CDR3 loop spans 14 amino acids. Germline V gene lookup returns CDR1 LGHNA and CDR2 YSLEER. CDR3 in amino acids: CASSQVYPTGELFF. DNA of the CDR3: TGCGCCAGTAGCCAAGTGTATCCCACCGGGGAGCTGTTTTTT.

The rearrangement joins TRBV7-3 to TRBJ2-7, with 7 bases lining up with TRBD1. The germline V gene has CDR1 SGHTA and CDR2 FQGTGA. This CDR3 spans 13 amino acids. V dropped 6 bases and J dropped 5; count of bases not matched to a gene: 7. The CDR3 DNA reads TGTGCCAGCAGTGTCACAGGGGTGGACGAGCAGTACTTC. This sequence encodes CASSVTGVDEQYF.

The chain links TRBV6-4 to TRBJ2-3; weak D call: TRBD2 (6 bases). Germline values: CDR1 MRHNA, CDR2 SNTAGT. Trimming removed 6 bases at V and 1 base at J, with 8 bases between. This CDR3 has 13 amino acids. The CDR3 DNA reads as TGTGCCAGCAGGGCTAGCGGCACAGATACGCAGTATTTT. It specifies CASRASGTDTQYF.

The CDR3 loop is CASSPTQGWNTEAFF. The CDR3 bases are TGTGCCAGCAGCCCGACGCAGGGGTGGAACACTGAAGCTTTCTTT. The V and J genes are TRBV5-4 and TRBJ1-1; D is perhaps TRBD1 (6 bases). V dropped 4 bases and J dropped 1 base, with 14 bases sitting between them. The CDR3 totals 15 residues. In germline, CDR1 is SGHNT, CDR2 YYREEE (reference sequence).

V and J are TRBV6-6 and TRBJ2-7; 7 nucleotides line up with TRBD1. The CDR3 totals 12 residues. Trimming cost V 5 bases and J 6 bases; bases outside gene matches: 4. Germline CDR1 and CDR2: MNHNY and SVGAGI (reference sequence). The CDR3 region is CASSRQGSEQYF. CDR3 nucleotides: TGTGCCAGCAGTCGACAGGGCTCCGAGCAGTACTTC.

The CDR3 sequence is CASSLAGGNEKLFF. CDR3 nucleotide sequence: TGCGCCAGCAGCTTGGCGGGGGGTAATGAAAAACTGTTTTTT. The V and J genes are TRBV5-1 and TRBJ1-4; TRBD1 might be the D (5 bases). Trimming cost V 0 bases and J 4 bases, with 7 bases left between them. The CDR3 has 14 amino acids. The germline V gene has CDR1 SGHRS and CDR2 YFSETQ.